This T cell receptor beta chain was sequenced for a study of T-cell reconstitution after alpha-beta-depleted transplantation in children. This clonotype showed up just a few times. The germline CDR1 and CDR2 sequences are SNHLY and FYNNEI. V was pared by 4 bases and J by 4 bases, with 15 bases of the junction left unmatched. The CDR3 is made up of 18 amino acids. The authors prepared the TCRbeta library with unique molecular identifiers. TCRdb re-called the PCR reads through MiXCR, storing one row per CDR3 protein. This sample has 200,000 or so distinct CDR3 sequences, with approximately 8.4% found just once.

This receptor was obtained from a male patient aged 2-9 years who had a stem cell transplant for acute myeloid leukemia, so the T cells may come from the graft donor. V and J are TRBV2 and TRBJ2-1; 8 bases align to TRBD2. The sequencing used PBMCs, mostly from graft donor cells, collected 360 days after TCRalphabeta/CD19-depleted stem cell transplant. This CDR3 reads CASSVIKWSGGFYNEQFF. The DNA of the CDR3 is TGTGCCAGCAGTGTGATTAAATGGAGCGGGGGATTTTACAATGAGCAGTTCTTC.